These 10 T cell receptor beta chains were sequenced from one sample in a study of blood T cell repertoires in COVID-19. Assay: immunoSEQ multiplex PCR; the TCRdb copy retains only in-frame clones and omits some. The sample lists 150,000 to 200,000 clones, about 86% occurring once. Material: peripheral blood. All receptors derive from a man aged 45-65 years with active or convalescent COVID-19.

The gene calls are TRBV2 and TRBJ2-2; the match to TRBD2 covers 13 bases. This CDR3 spans 16 amino acids. The ends lost 3 bases at V and 8 bases at J; junction bases unmatched: 6. CDR1 and CDR2 from the germline V gene are SNHLY and FYNNEI. CDR3 in amino acids: CASSDWTSGSSGELFF. In DNA form, the CDR3 reads TGTGCCAGCAGTGATTGGACTAGCGGGAGTTCGGGGGAGCTGTTTTTT.

J is TRBJ2-2 and V is TRBV28; possible D gene TRBD2, 5 bases. The germline gives CDR1 MDHEN, CDR2 SYDVKM. The CDR3 spans 12 residues. The CDR3 region has the DNA TGTGTCGTAACGGGAAACACCGGGGAGCTGTTTTTT. This encodes CVVTGNTGELFF.

The gene calls are TRBV6-5 and TRBJ1-1; D uncertain. CDR1 is MNHEY and CDR2 is SVGAGI in the germline V gene. This CDR3 is built from 12 residues. Trimming left V 7 bases short and J 3 bases short, with 9 bases between. CDR3 sequence (DNA): TGTGCCAGCAAACACCGGGACACTGAAGCTTTCTTT. It codes for CASKHRDTEAFF.

The V and J genes are TRBV5-4 and TRBJ1-2; possible D gene TRBD1, 6 bases. Germline V gene lookup returns CDR1 SGHNT and CDR2 YYREEE (reference sequence). Deletions cut 4 bases from V and 7 bases from J, with 17 bases between. The CDR3 is 14 amino acids. The CDR3 loop is CASSTGTTSAGYTF. The CDR3 region has the DNA TGTGCCAGCAGCACCGGGACAACTTCGGCTGGCTACACCTTC.

A note on this clone: The same CDR3 arises from other DNA sequences in this sample as well. V and J are TRBV3-1 (or the pseudogene TRBV3-2) and TRBJ2-3; D remains ambiguous. This CDR3 is 12 amino acids long. Germline assignment: CDR1 LGHDT and CDR2 YNNKEL (reference sequence). Between the trimmed V and J ends, which lost 1 base and 5 bases, there was a span of 4 bases. CDR3 loop: CASSQGVDTQYF. The DNA for the CDR3 is TGTGCCAGCAGCCAAGGAGTAGATACGCAGTATTTT.

The V and J genes are TRBV24-1 and TRBJ2-1, with 7 bases that match TRBD2. J gave up 2 bases and V 6 bases, and 6 bases lay outside the gene matches. The CDR3 has 15 residues. Germline V gene data show CDR1 as KGHDR and CDR2 as SFDVKD. Written as DNA, the CDR3 is TGTGCCACCAGTTCCACTAGCGTGCCCTACAATGAGCAGTTCTTC. Translating gives CATSSTSVPYNEQFF.

This chain links TRBV19 with TRBJ2-2; TRBD1 matches at 10 bases. Germline trimming cut 5 bases from V and 5 bases from J; bases unmatched to any gene: 8. CDR3 length equals 16 residues. Germline-derived CDR1 and CDR2 are LNHDA and SQIVND (reference sequence). This CDR3 reads CASSSRQGAWTGELFF. Written as DNA, the CDR3 is TGTGCCAGTAGTTCCCGACAGGGGGCGTGGACCGGGGAGCTGTTTTTT. The full variable domain, in which reference TRBV19 and TRBJ2-2 provide the parts outside the CDR3, is DGGITQSPKYLFRKEGQNVTLSCEQNLNHDAMYWYRQDPGQGLRLIYYSQIVNDFQKGDIAEGYSVSREKKESFPLTVTSAQKNPTAFYLCASSSRQGAWTGELFFGEGSRLTVL.

The genes are TRBV13 and TRBJ2-7, with TRBD2 as a possible D gene (7 bases). The CDR3 runs 15 residues. V shed 4 bases and J shed 4 bases, with 17 bases lying between them. Germline CDR1 PRHDT, CDR2 FYEKMQ (reference sequence). The CDR3 bases are TGTGCCAGCAGCTCACCTGAGGGGGGGCGGTACGAGCAGTACTTC. Translating gives CASSSPEGGRYEQYF.

The chain has TRBV5-1 and TRBJ1-1; a weak D match, TRBD1 (6 bases). The CDR3 consists of 13 residues. Germline values: CDR1 SGHRS, CDR2 YFSETQ. V lost 4 bases, J lost 8 bases, and 15 bases lay in between. CDR3 coding DNA: TGCGCCAGCAGCACGGGACAAGGTAAAGAAGCTTTCTTT. Protein: CASSTGQGKEAFF.

The table lists this clone with a few counts. The rearrangement uses TRBV6-5 and TRBJ1-3; D unresolved. V lost 7 bases and J lost 4, with 5 bases in between. The germline CDR1 and CDR2 sequences are MNHEY and SVGAGI. The CDR3 is 11 residues long. CDR3: CASTLGNTIYF. CDR3 in DNA: TGTGCCAGCACTCTAGGAAACACCATATATTTT.